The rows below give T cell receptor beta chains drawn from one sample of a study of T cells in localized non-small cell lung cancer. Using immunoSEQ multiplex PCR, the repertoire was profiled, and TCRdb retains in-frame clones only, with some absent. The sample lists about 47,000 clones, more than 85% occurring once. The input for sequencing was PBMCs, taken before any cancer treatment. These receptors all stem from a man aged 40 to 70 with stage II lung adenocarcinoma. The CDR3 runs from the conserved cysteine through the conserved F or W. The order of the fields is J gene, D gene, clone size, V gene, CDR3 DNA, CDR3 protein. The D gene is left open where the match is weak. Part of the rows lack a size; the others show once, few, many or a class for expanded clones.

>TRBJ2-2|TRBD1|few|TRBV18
TGTGCCAGCTCACTATCGGGACAGGACACCGGGGAGCTGTTTTTT
CASSLSGQDTGELFF
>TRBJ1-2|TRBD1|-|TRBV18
TGTGCCAGCTCACCCGGACAGGGCAGCTATGGCTACACCTTC
CASSPGQGSYGYTF
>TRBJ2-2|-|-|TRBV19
TGTGCCAGTAGTCACAGGGTTAGGAACACCGGGGAGCTGTTTTTT
CASSHRVRNTGELFF
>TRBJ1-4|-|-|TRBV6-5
TGTGCCAGCAAACAGGGTGGGGAAAAACTGTTTTTT
CASKQGGEKLFF
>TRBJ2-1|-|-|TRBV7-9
TGTGCCAGCAGCCTGACCCAGGGGCCGGATGAGCAGTTCTTC
CASSLTQGPDEQFF
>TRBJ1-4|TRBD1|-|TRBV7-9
TGTGCCAGCAGCCGGACGACAGGGGATGAAAAACTGTTTTTT
CASSRTTGDEKLFF
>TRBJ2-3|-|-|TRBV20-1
TGCAGTGTTCTCACGGATACGCAGTATTTT
CSVLTDTQYF
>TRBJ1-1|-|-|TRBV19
TGTGCCAGTAAAGATCAGTACCAGGGTGAAGCTTTCTTT
CASKDQYQGEAFF
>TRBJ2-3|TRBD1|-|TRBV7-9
TGTGCCAGCAGCTTAGCGCCGGGGACAGCCACAGATACGCAGTATTTT
CASSLAPGTATDTQYF
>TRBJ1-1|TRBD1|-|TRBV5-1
TGCGCCAGCAGCCCTTTGGACAGGGTAGACACTGAAGCTTTCTTT
CASSPLDRVDTEAFF
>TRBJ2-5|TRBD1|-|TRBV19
TGTGCCAGTAGTCTAAGACAGGGGGCGGGGGAGACCCAGTACTTC
CASSLRQGAGETQYF
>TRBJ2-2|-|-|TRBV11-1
TGTGCCAGCAGCTTAGGGTTCCGAATGAACACCGGGGAGCTGTTTTTT
CASSLGFRMNTGELFF
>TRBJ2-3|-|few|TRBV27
TGTGCCAGCAGTTTCGGGGCGAGGGGGGATACGCAGTATTTT
CASSFGARGDTQYF
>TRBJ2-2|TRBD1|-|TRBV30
TGTGCCTGGAGTGTACGGCTGACAGGGGTGGACACCGGGGAGCTGTTTTTT
CAWSVRLTGVDTGELFF
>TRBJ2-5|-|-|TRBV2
TGTGCCAGCATGGTTTCATTTGGTGGGACCCAGTACTTC
CASMVSFGGTQYF
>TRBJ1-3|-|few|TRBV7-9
TGTGCCAGCAGCTTAGGCACCGACTCAGAAATTTCTGGAAACACCATATATTTT
CASSLGTDSEISGNTIYF
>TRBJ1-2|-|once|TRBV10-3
TGTGCCATCAGTGTGGGGATACCACAGGGAGACTATGGCTACACCTTC
CAISVGIPQGDYGYTF
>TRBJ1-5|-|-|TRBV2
TGTGCCAGTAGCCATAGCAATCAGCCCCAGCATTTT
CASSHSNQPQHF
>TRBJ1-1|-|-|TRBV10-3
TGTGCCATCAGTGAACGTCTTCTGAACACTGAAGCTTTCTTT
CAISERLLNTEAFF
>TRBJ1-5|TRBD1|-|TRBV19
TGTGCCAGTCACAAGGGGGCGGACCGCGTAGGGCCCCAGCATTTT
CASHKGADRVGPQHF
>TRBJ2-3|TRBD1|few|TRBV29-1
TGCAGCGTTGAAAGTTTTACAGGGGAATCGGGAACGCAGTATTTT
CSVESFTGESGTQYF
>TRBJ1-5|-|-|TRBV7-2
TGTGCCAGCAGCTTAAGGGGGGTAGGAGGCAATCAGCCCCAGCATTTT
CASSLRGVGGNQPQHF
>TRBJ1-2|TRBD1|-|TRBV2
TGTGCCAGCAGTTCTTCCGGGACAGGGGGGGGCTACACCTTC
CASSSSGTGGGYTF
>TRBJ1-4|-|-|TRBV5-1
TGCGCCAGCAGCTTTATGACCGCCGTAGGTTCGAATGAAAAACTGTTTTTT
CASSFMTAVGSNEKLFF
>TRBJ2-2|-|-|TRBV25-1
TGTGCCAGCAGGGGGTCAGGGGACACTAACACCGGGGAGCTGTTTTTT
CASRGSGDTNTGELFF
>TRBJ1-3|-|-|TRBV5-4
TGTGCCAGCAGCCGCTGGGGGCGACAGGACACCATATATTTT
CASSRWGRQDTIYF